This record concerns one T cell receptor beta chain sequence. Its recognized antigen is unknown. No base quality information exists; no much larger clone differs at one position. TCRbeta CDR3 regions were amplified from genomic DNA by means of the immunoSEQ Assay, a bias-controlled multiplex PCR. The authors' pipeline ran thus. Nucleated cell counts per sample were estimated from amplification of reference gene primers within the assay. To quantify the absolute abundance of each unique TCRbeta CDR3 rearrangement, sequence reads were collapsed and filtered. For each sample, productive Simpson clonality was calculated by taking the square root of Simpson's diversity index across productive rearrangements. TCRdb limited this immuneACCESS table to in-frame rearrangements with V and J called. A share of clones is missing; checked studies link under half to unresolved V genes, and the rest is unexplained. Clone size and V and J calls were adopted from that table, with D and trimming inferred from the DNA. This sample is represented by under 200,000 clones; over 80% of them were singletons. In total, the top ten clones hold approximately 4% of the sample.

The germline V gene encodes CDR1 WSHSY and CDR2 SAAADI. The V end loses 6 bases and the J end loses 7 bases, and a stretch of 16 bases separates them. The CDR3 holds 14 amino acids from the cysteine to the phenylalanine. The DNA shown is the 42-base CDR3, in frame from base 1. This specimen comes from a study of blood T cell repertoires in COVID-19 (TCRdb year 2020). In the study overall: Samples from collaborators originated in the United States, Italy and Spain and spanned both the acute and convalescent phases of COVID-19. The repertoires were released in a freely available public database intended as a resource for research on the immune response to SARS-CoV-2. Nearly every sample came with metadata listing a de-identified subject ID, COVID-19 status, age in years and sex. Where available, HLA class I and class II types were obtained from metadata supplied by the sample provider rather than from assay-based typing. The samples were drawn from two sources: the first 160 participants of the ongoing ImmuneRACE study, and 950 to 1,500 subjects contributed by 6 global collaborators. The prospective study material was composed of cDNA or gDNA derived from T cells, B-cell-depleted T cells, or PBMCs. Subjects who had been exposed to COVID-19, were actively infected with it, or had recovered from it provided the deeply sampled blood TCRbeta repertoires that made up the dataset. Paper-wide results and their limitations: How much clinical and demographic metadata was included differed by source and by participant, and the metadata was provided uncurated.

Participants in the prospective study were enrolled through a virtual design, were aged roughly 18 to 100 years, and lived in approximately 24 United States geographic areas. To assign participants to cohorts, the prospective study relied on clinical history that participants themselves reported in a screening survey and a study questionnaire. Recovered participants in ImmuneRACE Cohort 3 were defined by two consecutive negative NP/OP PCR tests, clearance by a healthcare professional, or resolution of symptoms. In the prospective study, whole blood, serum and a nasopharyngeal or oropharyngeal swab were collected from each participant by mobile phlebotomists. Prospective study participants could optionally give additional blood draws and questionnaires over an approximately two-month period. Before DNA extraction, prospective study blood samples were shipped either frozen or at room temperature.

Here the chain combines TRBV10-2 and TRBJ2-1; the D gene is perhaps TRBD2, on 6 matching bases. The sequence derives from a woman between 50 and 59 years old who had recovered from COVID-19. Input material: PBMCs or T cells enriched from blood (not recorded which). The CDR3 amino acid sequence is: CASSRGTLGNEQFF. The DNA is TGCGCCAGCAGCCGGGGGACGCTTGGGAATGAGCAGTTCTTC.